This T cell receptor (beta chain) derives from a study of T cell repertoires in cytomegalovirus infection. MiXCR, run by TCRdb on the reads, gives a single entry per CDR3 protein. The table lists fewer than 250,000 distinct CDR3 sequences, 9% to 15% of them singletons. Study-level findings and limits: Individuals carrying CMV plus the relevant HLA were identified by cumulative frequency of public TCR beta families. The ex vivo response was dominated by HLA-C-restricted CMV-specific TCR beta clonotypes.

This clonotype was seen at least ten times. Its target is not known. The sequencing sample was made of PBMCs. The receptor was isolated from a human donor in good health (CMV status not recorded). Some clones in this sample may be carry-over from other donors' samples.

CDR3 in amino acids: CASSPALGGETQYF. CDR3 nucleotides: TGTGCCAGCAGCCCTGCCCTGGGGGGAGAGACCCAGTACTTC. V is TRBV7-2 and J is TRBJ2-5, with a tentative D call TRBD2 (6 bases). Per germline, CDR1 SGHTA and CDR2 FQGNSA. The CDR3 totals 14 residues. V was shortened by 5 bases and J by 4 bases, with 14 bases between the two germline ends.